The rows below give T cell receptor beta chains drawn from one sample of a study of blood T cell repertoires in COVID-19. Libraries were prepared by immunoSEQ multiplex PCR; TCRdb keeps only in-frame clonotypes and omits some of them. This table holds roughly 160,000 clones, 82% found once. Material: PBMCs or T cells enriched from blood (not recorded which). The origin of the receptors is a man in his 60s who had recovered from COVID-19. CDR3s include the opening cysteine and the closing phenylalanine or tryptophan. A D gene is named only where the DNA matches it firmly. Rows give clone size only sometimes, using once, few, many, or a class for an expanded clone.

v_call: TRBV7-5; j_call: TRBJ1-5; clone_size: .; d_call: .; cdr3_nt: TGTGTCAGAAGCGAAACCCAGGGTTCGCGCAATCAGCCCCAGCATTTT; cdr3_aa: CVRSETQGSRNQPQHF
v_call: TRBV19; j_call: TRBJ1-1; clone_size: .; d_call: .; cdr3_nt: TGTGCCAGTAATTTTCCGGGGGGGATGAACACTGAAGCTTTCTTT; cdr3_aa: CASNFPGGMNTEAFF
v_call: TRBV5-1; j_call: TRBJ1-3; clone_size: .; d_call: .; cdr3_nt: TGCGCCAGCAGCTTGGCGCAGGGGAGATCTGGAAACACCATATATTTT; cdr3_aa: CASSLAQGRSGNTIYF
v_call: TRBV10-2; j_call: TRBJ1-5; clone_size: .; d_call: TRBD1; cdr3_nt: TGCGCCAGCAGCCCAACCGGACAGGGGGCAGGTCAGCCCCAGCATTTT; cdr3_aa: CASSPTGQGAGQPQHF
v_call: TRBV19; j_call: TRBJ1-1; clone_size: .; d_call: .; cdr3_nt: TGTGCCATCGCGAGAGACAGCCGTGTGAACACTGAAGCTTTCTTT; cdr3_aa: CAIARDSRVNTEAFF
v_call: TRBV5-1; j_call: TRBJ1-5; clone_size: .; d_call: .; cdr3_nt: TGCGCCAGCAGGCAAAACCAGGGGATTAATAGCAATCAGCCCCAGCATTTT; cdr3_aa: CASRQNQGINSNQPQHF
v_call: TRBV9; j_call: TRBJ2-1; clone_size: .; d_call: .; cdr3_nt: TGTGCCAGCAGCCCCCCCGGGTTGGAGCAGTTCTTC; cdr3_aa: CASSPPGLEQFF
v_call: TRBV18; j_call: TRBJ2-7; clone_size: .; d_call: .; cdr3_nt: TGTGCCAGCTCACAGGCAGGAGGGGACGAGCAGTACTTC; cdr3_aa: CASSQAGGDEQYF
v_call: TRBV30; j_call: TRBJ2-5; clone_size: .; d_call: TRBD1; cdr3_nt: TGTGCCTGGAGTTATTGGACAGGGACGGAGACCCAGTACTTC; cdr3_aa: CAWSYWTGTETQYF
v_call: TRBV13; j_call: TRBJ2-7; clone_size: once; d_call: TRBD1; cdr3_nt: TGTGCCAGCAGCCCGGGGACAGGGGCCTACGAGCAGTACTTC; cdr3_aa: CASSPGTGAYEQYF
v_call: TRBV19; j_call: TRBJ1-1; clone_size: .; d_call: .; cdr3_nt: TGTGCCAGTAGTATCAGAGGGTTGTACACTGAAGCTTTCTTT; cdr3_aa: CASSIRGLYTEAFF
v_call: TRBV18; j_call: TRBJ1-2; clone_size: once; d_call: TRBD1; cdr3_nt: TGTGCCAGCTCACCACTTGGGATAGCGGGGACAGGGAGTAACTATGGCTACACCTTC; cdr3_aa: CASSPLGIAGTGSNYGYTF
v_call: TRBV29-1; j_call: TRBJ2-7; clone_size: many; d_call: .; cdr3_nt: TGCAGCGTTGGGACCCCAGGGCACGAGCAGTACTTC; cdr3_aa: CSVGTPGHEQYF
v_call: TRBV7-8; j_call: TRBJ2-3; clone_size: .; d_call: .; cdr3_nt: TGTGCCAGCAGGTTATCGAGGGTGATGGGGGCCAGCACAGATACGCAGTATTTT; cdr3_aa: CASRLSRVMGASTDTQYF
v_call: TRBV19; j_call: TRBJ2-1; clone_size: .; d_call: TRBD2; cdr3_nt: TGTGCCAGTAGTAGAACTAGCGGCCAGAGGGGTAACAATGAGCAGTTCTTC; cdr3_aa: CASSRTSGQRGNNEQFF
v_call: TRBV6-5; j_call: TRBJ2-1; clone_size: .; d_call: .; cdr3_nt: TGTGCCGCGGCCAGGGTGAGCTCCTACAATGAGCAGTTCTTC; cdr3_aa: CAAARVSSYNEQFF
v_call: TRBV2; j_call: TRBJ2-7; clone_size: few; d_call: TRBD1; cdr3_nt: TGTGCCAGCAGTGAACCGGGACAGGCGGGATACGAGCAGTACTTC; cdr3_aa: CASSEPGQAGYEQYF
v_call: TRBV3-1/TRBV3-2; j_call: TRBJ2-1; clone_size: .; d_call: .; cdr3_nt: TGTGCCAGCAGCCAAGATTTGGGACTCCACAATGAGCAGTTCTTC; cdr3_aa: CASSQDLGLHNEQFF
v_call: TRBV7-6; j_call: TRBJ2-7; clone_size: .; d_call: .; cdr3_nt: TGTGCCAGCAGCCTCCAGGGCGGCAGCGAAAGGATTAGCTCCTACGAGCAGTACTTC; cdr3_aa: CASSLQGGSERISSYEQYF
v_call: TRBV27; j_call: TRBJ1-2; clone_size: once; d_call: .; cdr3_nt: TGTGCCAGCAGCGACAGGAGTACTACTGGCTACACCTTC; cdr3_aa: CASSDRSTTGYTF
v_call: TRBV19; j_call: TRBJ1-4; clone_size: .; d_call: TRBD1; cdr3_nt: TGTGCCAGTAGGGGACAGAGTAATGAAAAACTGTTTTTT; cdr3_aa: CASRGQSNEKLFF
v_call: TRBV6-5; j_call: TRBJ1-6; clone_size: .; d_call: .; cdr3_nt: TGTGCCAGCAGTTACTCGCCGGAGGGTGGTAATTCACCCCTCCACTTT; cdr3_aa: CASSYSPEGGNSPLHF